The rows below give T cell receptor beta chains drawn from one sample of a study of shared clonotypes between healthy human individuals. Using immunoSEQ multiplex PCR, the repertoire was profiled, and TCRdb retains in-frame clones only, with some absent. The repertoire consists of roughly 1,500,000 clones, with roughly 98% occurring once and the leading ten covering around 0.45%. The sequenced sample consisted of naive CD4+ T cells sorted from blood. These receptors were collected from a man younger than 45 in good health. Each CDR3 is given with its conserved first and last residue. The D gene is left open where the match is weak. Expanded clones get a size class; other rows say once, few or many, or leave the size out.

v_call: TRBV7-8; d_call: TRBD2; clone_size: -; j_call: TRBJ2-7; cdr3_nt: TGTGCCAGCAGCTTAGCGCTGGCTAGCGGGAGGATTGCCTACGAGCAGTACTTC; cdr3_aa: CASSLALASGRIAYEQYF
v_call: TRBV6-4; d_call: TRBD1; clone_size: -; j_call: TRBJ2-7; cdr3_nt: TGTGCCAGCAGGACAGGGAGAGAGGCTTGGACCTCCTACGAGCAGTACTTC; cdr3_aa: CASRTGREAWTSYEQYF
v_call: TRBV6-6; d_call: -; clone_size: -; j_call: TRBJ2-2; cdr3_nt: TGTGCCAGCAGTTACGGCAGGGACACCGGGGAGCTGTTTTTT; cdr3_aa: CASSYGRDTGELFF
v_call: TRBV4-3; d_call: -; clone_size: -; j_call: TRBJ2-3; cdr3_nt: TGCGCCAGCAGCCCATCCGGGACTCTTAGCACAGATACGCAGTATTTT; cdr3_aa: CASSPSGTLSTDTQYF
v_call: TRBV6-5; d_call: -; clone_size: -; j_call: TRBJ2-5; cdr3_nt: TGTGCCAGCAACCCAACAGGGCTCGGGGAGACCCAGTACTTC; cdr3_aa: CASNPTGLGETQYF
v_call: TRBV19; d_call: -; clone_size: -; j_call: TRBJ2-3; cdr3_nt: TGTGCCAGTAGTGCGGGGACCGCTAGCACAGATACGCAGTATTTT; cdr3_aa: CASSAGTASTDTQYF
v_call: TRBV6-1; d_call: -; clone_size: -; j_call: TRBJ1-5; cdr3_nt: TGTGCCAGCAGTGGCGAAGGAAGGGGTAATCAGCCCCAGCATTTT; cdr3_aa: CASSGEGRGNQPQHF
v_call: TRBV4-3; d_call: TRBD2; clone_size: -; j_call: TRBJ2-7; cdr3_nt: TGCGCCAGCAGCCAAGAGGGAGGGCCCTACGAGCAGTACTTC; cdr3_aa: CASSQEGGPYEQYF
v_call: TRBV29-1; d_call: -; clone_size: -; j_call: TRBJ2-1; cdr3_nt: TGCAGCGCAAGACAGATCATGGGGAACAATGAGCAGTTCTTC; cdr3_aa: CSARQIMGNNEQFF
v_call: TRBV10-3; d_call: -; clone_size: -; j_call: TRBJ2-2; cdr3_nt: TGTGCCATCAAAGACTCTGTCGGCACCGGGGAGCTGTTTTTT; cdr3_aa: CAIKDSVGTGELFF
v_call: TRBV19; d_call: -; clone_size: -; j_call: TRBJ2-7; cdr3_nt: TGTGCCAGCTCCGGCCCGGCCTACGAGCAGTACTTC; cdr3_aa: CASSGPAYEQYF
v_call: TRBV5-6; d_call: TRBD2; clone_size: -; j_call: TRBJ2-7; cdr3_nt: TGTGCCAGCAGCTACCTTAGCGGGAGGACCATCTACGAGCAGTACTTC; cdr3_aa: CASSYLSGRTIYEQYF
v_call: TRBV2; d_call: -; clone_size: -; j_call: TRBJ2-7; cdr3_nt: TGTGCCAGCAGTGAAGCGCGACACGACTCACGGTGCGAGCAGTACTTC; cdr3_aa: CASSEARHDSRCEQYF
v_call: TRBV28; d_call: TRBD2; clone_size: -; j_call: TRBJ2-3; cdr3_nt: TGTGCCAGCACTCCATTCGGGGGGGGGAGCACAGATACGCAGTATTTT; cdr3_aa: CASTPFGGGSTDTQYF
v_call: TRBV2; d_call: TRBD2; clone_size: -; j_call: TRBJ2-1; cdr3_nt: TGTGCCAGCAGGCTCCGGACTAGCGGTGGTTACAATGAGCAGTTCTTC; cdr3_aa: CASRLRTSGGYNEQFF
v_call: TRBV4-2; d_call: -; clone_size: -; j_call: TRBJ2-3; cdr3_nt: TGTGCCAGCAGCCAAGACGGTATTGGTACGCAGTATTTT; cdr3_aa: CASSQDGIGTQYF
v_call: TRBV7-8; d_call: -; clone_size: -; j_call: TRBJ1-2; cdr3_nt: TGTGCCAGCAGCTTAGTCCCTAAAGATAACTATGGCTACACCTTC; cdr3_aa: CASSLVPKDNYGYTF
v_call: TRBV28; d_call: -; clone_size: -; j_call: TRBJ1-2; cdr3_nt: TGTGCCAGCAGTCCCCATTCGCAGTCCAACTATGGCCACACCTTC; cdr3_aa: CASSPHSQSNYGHTF
v_call: TRBV11-2; d_call: -; clone_size: -; j_call: TRBJ1-2; cdr3_nt: TGTGCCAGCAGCTCACCCCGACGGGTGCTGGAGGGCTACACCTTC; cdr3_aa: CASSSPRRVLEGYTF
v_call: TRBV27; d_call: -; clone_size: -; j_call: TRBJ1-1; cdr3_nt: TGTGCCAGCAGTTTAGGTTTAGGGACGGTGAACACTGAAGCTTTCTTT; cdr3_aa: CASSLGLGTVNTEAFF
v_call: TRBV2; d_call: -; clone_size: -; j_call: TRBJ2-6; cdr3_nt: TGTGCCAGCACTTTCCAGGGTTCCGGGGCCAACGTCCTGACTTTC; cdr3_aa: CASTFQGSGANVLTF
v_call: TRBV6-1; d_call: -; clone_size: -; j_call: TRBJ2-2; cdr3_nt: TGTGCCAGCAGTGAAGCAGCGGCGAACACCGGGGAGCTGTTTTTT; cdr3_aa: CASSEAAANTGELFF
v_call: TRBV7-2; d_call: TRBD1; clone_size: -; j_call: TRBJ2-4; cdr3_nt: TGTGCCAGCAGCTGGGACAGGGGGGCCGGGTCGATTCAGTACTTC; cdr3_aa: CASSWDRGAGSIQYF
v_call: TRBV10-3; d_call: -; clone_size: -; j_call: TRBJ2-7; cdr3_nt: TGTGCCATGTCACTAGGAGGACAGTCCTACGAGCAGTACTTC; cdr3_aa: CAMSLGGQSYEQYF
v_call: TRBV28; d_call: -; clone_size: -; j_call: TRBJ2-5; cdr3_nt: TGTGCCAGCATAACTACCGGGTCCCAAGAGACCCAGTACTTC; cdr3_aa: CASITTGSQETQYF
v_call: TRBV19; d_call: TRBD1; clone_size: -; j_call: TRBJ1-3; cdr3_nt: TGTGCCAGTAGCAGTGGACAGGGCTCTGGAAACACCATATATTTT; cdr3_aa: CASSSGQGSGNTIYF
v_call: TRBV19; d_call: TRBD2; clone_size: -; j_call: TRBJ2-3; cdr3_nt: TGTGCCAGTAGTACAAAGATAGCGGGAGAAGGTCCTCCGCAGTATTTT; cdr3_aa: CASSTKIAGEGPPQYF
v_call: TRBV7-8; d_call: TRBD2; clone_size: -; j_call: TRBJ2-7; cdr3_nt: TGTGCCAGCAGCTTACCCGCGGGAGGGCCCTACGAGCAGTACTTC; cdr3_aa: CASSLPAGGPYEQYF
v_call: TRBV28; d_call: TRBD2; clone_size: -; j_call: TRBJ2-3; cdr3_nt: TGTGCCAGCGCCGAAACTAGCGGGAGTTCAGATACGCAGTATTTT; cdr3_aa: CASAETSGSSDTQYF
v_call: TRBV18; d_call: TRBD1; clone_size: -; j_call: TRBJ1-5; cdr3_nt: TGTGCAAGCTCCCAATGGGGACAGGGGGATCAGCCCCAGCATTTT; cdr3_aa: CASSQWGQGDQPQHF
v_call: TRBV9; d_call: TRBD2; clone_size: -; j_call: TRBJ2-1; cdr3_nt: TGTGCCAGCAGCGTACGACTAGCGGGAAGTCCGGTGTTCTTC; cdr3_aa: CASSVRLAGSPVFF
v_call: TRBV5-1; d_call: -; clone_size: few; j_call: TRBJ2-7; cdr3_nt: TGCGCCAGCAGCTTGGTGGCAGGATCCTACGAGCAGTACTTC; cdr3_aa: CASSLVAGSYEQYF
v_call: TRBV7-9; d_call: -; clone_size: once; j_call: TRBJ1-4; cdr3_nt: TGTGCCAGCAGCCCGCACTTTGAGGGTGAAAAACTGTTTTTT; cdr3_aa: CASSPHFEGEKLFF
v_call: TRBV29-1; d_call: TRBD2; clone_size: -; j_call: TRBJ2-5; cdr3_nt: TGCAGCGTGGTAGCGGGAGGGCGAGAGACCCAGTACTTC; cdr3_aa: CSVVAGGRETQYF
v_call: TRBV6-5; d_call: -; clone_size: -; j_call: TRBJ2-1; cdr3_nt: TGTGCCAGCAGACTACTAGTAGCCTCCTACAATGAGCAGTTCTTC; cdr3_aa: CASRLLVASYNEQFF
v_call: TRBV6-6; d_call: TRBD2; clone_size: -; j_call: TRBJ2-7; cdr3_nt: TGTGCCAGCAGCCCCCCGGGGGGTAGCGGTTCCTACGAGCAGTACTTC; cdr3_aa: CASSPPGGSGSYEQYF
v_call: TRBV12-2; d_call: -; clone_size: -; j_call: TRBJ2-5; cdr3_nt: TGTGCAAGTCGCTCCGCAGACAGGTCCTCCGGTGAGACCCAGTACTTC; cdr3_aa: CASRSADRSSGETQYF
v_call: TRBV5-1; d_call: -; clone_size: -; j_call: TRBJ1-1; cdr3_nt: TGCGCCAGCAGGCAGCAGGCTAACACTGAAGCTTTCTTT; cdr3_aa: CASRQQANTEAFF
v_call: TRBV7-8; d_call: -; clone_size: -; j_call: TRBJ2-2; cdr3_nt: TGTGCCAGCAGCTTAGGTCCTAGCGTAGCCACCGGGGAGCTGTTTTTT; cdr3_aa: CASSLGPSVATGELFF
v_call: TRBV5-1; d_call: TRBD1; clone_size: -; j_call: TRBJ2-4; cdr3_nt: TGCGCCAGCAGCTTGCAGGGGGTGGTGGACATTCAGTACTTC; cdr3_aa: CASSLQGVVDIQYF
v_call: TRBV6-5; d_call: -; clone_size: -; j_call: TRBJ1-4; cdr3_nt: TGTGCCAGCAGTGCGGACGGTAGGAAAAAACTGTTTTTT; cdr3_aa: CASSADGRKKLFF
v_call: TRBV6-6; d_call: TRBD1; clone_size: -; j_call: TRBJ2-2; cdr3_nt: TGTGCCAGCAGAGACACGAAGGGGGCCAACACCGGGGAGCTGTTTTTT; cdr3_aa: CASRDTKGANTGELFF
v_call: TRBV6-1; d_call: TRBD1; clone_size: -; j_call: TRBJ2-7; cdr3_nt: TGTGCCAGCAGGGGACAGACCAGCTCCTACGAGCAGTACTTC; cdr3_aa: CASRGQTSSYEQYF
v_call: TRBV30; d_call: -; clone_size: -; j_call: TRBJ1-4; cdr3_nt: TGTGCCTGGAGTGCTGGAAGTGAAAAACTGTTTTTT; cdr3_aa: CAWSAGSEKLFF
v_call: TRBV7-8; d_call: -; clone_size: -; j_call: TRBJ2-5; cdr3_nt: TGTGCCAGCAGCTTAGGTGTGGAGACCCAGTACTTC; cdr3_aa: CASSLGVETQYF
v_call: TRBV6-1; d_call: TRBD1; clone_size: -; j_call: TRBJ1-2; cdr3_nt: TGTGCCAGCAGAGGGACAGAAAACTATGGCTACACCTTC; cdr3_aa: CASRGTENYGYTF
v_call: TRBV10-3; d_call: -; clone_size: -; j_call: TRBJ2-7; cdr3_nt: TGTGCCATCAGTGGTAGTGGGCAGGGGAGCTACGAGCAGTACTTC; cdr3_aa: CAISGSGQGSYEQYF